This T cell receptor beta chain was profiled in a study of long-term antiretroviral therapy in people with HIV. The assay used was immunoSEQ (version v3.0), run at survey level. The table came from immunoSEQ multiplex PCR; TCRdb's copy has only in-frame clones and leaves some out. The data contain around 16,000 clones, 81% of them seen just once; the ten biggest clones take up around 13%. In each sample, roughly 0.95-10 million cryopreserved PBMC were present before DNA extraction. Per germline, CDR1 GTSNPN and CDR2 SVGIG (reference sequence). Between the trimmed V and J ends, which lost 2 bases and 3 bases, there was a span of 10 bases. CDR3 length: 14 amino acids. This clone was observed once.

The starting material was unsorted PBMCs, obtained about 1.3 years before starting antiretroviral therapy. The chain couples TRBV30 to TRBJ1-4; D is unresolved. This clonotype was obtained from a man aged 25 to 40 with HIV. CDR3 amino acids: CAWSFPGANEKLFF. The CDR3 bases are TGTGCCTGGAGTTTCCCGGGAGCTAATGAAAAACTGTTTTTT. Variable domain in full (rest from reference TRBV30 and TRBJ1-4): SQTIHQWPATLVQPVGSPLSLECTVEGTSNPNLYWYRQAAGRGLQLLFYSVGIGQISSEVPQNLSASRPQDRQFILSSKKLLLSDSGFYLCAWSFPGANEKLFFGSGTQLSVL.